This T cell receptor (beta chain) was identified in a study of beta chain features in type 1 diabetes. The study's findings and limits: More deletions and fewer insertions at VDJ junctions were found in patients with type 1 diabetes.

Using CD45RO/CCR7/CD25/CD127/CD95/CD27, CD4+ naive, central memory, regulatory and stem cell-like memory cells were sorted. As regards this clone: What it recognizes is unknown.

Investigators reverse transcribed all isolated RNA, so they sequenced expressed TCRB transcripts. Libraries were prepared by immunoSEQ multiplex PCR; TCRdb keeps only in-frame clonotypes and omits some of them. Of some 300,000 clones listed, approximately 8% are singletons. Specimen: central memory CD4+ T cells from blood. This TCR came from a young woman in good health.

The CDR3 DNA is TGTGCCAGCAGCGTAGTGGGACAGGGGACCCAGTACTTC. Protein sequence: CASSVVGQGTQYF. The V call is TRBV9, the J call TRBJ2-5; 9 bases match TRBD1. Trimming took 0 bases from V and 7 from J; bases not matched to a gene: 1. CDR3 size: 13 residues. Germline CDR1 and CDR2: SGDLS and YYNGEE.